One sample yielded the 27 T cell receptor beta chains listed below, sequenced in a study of cytomegalovirus exposure and HLA in healthy donors. Both 60 Vbeta primers and 13 Jbeta primers went into the PCR. This table comes from immunoSEQ multiplex PCR, and its TCRdb copy is limited to in-frame clones, with some not included. This table holds tens of thousands of clones, around 78% found once. What was sequenced was PBMCs. The receptors stem from a man aged 40-50 years in good health and CMV-seronegative.

The DNA of the CDR3 is TGCAGCGCAAAGGGAGTTGGTCAGCCCCAGCATTTT. Amino acids: CSAKGVGQPQHF. V and J are TRBV29-1 and TRBJ1-5; D is unclear. V lost 7 bases, J lost 6 bases, and 13 bases lay in between. Germline CDR1 reads SQVTM; CDR2 reads ANQGSEA. CDR3 length: 12 residues.

This clone was seen only once. The V gene is TRBV18, the J gene TRBJ2-2; 9 positions match TRBD1. This CDR3 has 16 amino acids. Germline CDR1 is KGHSH and CDR2 is LQKENI. Germline trimming cut 0 bases from V and 3 bases from J; bases unmatched to any gene: 2. The CDR3 protein is CASSPPGQGDTGELFF. CDR3 coding DNA: TGTGCCAGCTCACCACCGGGACAGGGAGACACCGGGGAGCTGTTTTTT.

In its sample, this clone was seen a few times. The rearrangement joins TRBV7-8 to TRBJ1-2; D is unresolved. V shed 3 bases and J shed 4 bases, with 12 bases lying between them. The CDR3 covers 14 residues. CDR1 and CDR2 (germline): SGHVS, FQNEAQ. The CDR3 DNA reads TGTGCCAGCAGCTTCCGTAGAGAAAGCTATGGCTACACCTTC. Translating gives CASSFRRESYGYTF.

The chain employs TRBV7-6 and TRBJ2-3; D ambiguous. The CDR3 consists of 11 residues. Per the germline V gene, CDR1 is SGHVS and CDR2 is FNYEAQ. Trimming took off 5 bases at V and 6 bases at J, with 6 bases between the two ends. CDR3 region: CASSHRDTQYF. The CDR3 bases are TGTGCCAGCAGCCACCGGGATACGCAGTATTTT.

The chain is built from TRBV6-5 and TRBJ2-7; the match to TRBD1 covers 7 bases. Germline CDR1 reads MNHEY; CDR2 reads SVGAGI. V dropped 5 bases and J dropped 0; count of bases not matched to a gene: 4. This CDR3 is built from 14 residues. The CDR3 coding sequence is TGTGCCAGCAGTCGGACAGGCAGCTCCTACGAGCAGTACTTC. This codes for CASSRTGSSYEQYF.

Concerning this clone: A read error may produce the germline difference seen at one junction end. The chain employs TRBV7-9 and TRBJ2-4; TRBD1 agrees at 11 bases. Germline CDR1 and CDR2: SEHNR and FQNEAQ (reference sequence). The CDR3 runs to 17 residues. CDR3 loop: CASSAVSGQGVKNSQYF. Here the CDR3 DNA reads TGTGCCAGCAGCGCCGTCTCGGGACAGGGGGTAAAAAACAGTCAGTACTTC.

The chain employs TRBV4-2 and TRBJ2-3; 13 nucleotides match TRBD2. This CDR3 has 17 amino acids. Germline CDR1 is LGHNA and CDR2 is YNFKEQ. J was trimmed by 4 bases and V by 4 bases; bases with no gene match: 8. CDR3 bases: TGTGCCAGCAGCCGGAACGCGGGACTAGCGGGATCAGATACGCAGTATTTT. It encodes CASSRNAGLAGSDTQYF.

The chain employs TRBV6-1 and TRBJ2-5, with a weak D call TRBD1 (6 bases). Trimming stripped 6 bases from V and 1 base from J, with 12 bases between. The CDR3 runs 14 residues. The germline gives CDR1 MNHNS, CDR2 SASEGT. CDR3 in amino acids: CASSPQGSQETQYF. CDR3 sequence (DNA): TGTGCCAGCAGCCCACAGGGTTCCCAAGAGACCCAGTACTTC.

This clone was counted only a few times. V gene TRBV5-4 combines with J gene TRBJ1-3; 10 bases are a match to TRBD1. This CDR3 region has 13 residues. Germline-derived CDR1 and CDR2 are SGHNT and YYREEE (reference sequence). With 0 bases clipped from V and 10 bases from J, the junction kept 1 base outside the gene matches. The CDR3 bases are TGTGCCAGCAGCTTGGGACAGGGGGCAACCATATATTTT. The encoded protein is CASSLGQGATIYF.

The chain couples TRBV18 to TRBJ1-3; D remains unclear. This CDR3 is built from 18 residues. Trimming removed 4 bases from V and 5 bases from J, with 24 bases in between. CDR1 and CDR2 (germline): KGHSH, LQKENI. The CDR3 here is CASSLKREGLTVRNTIYF. CDR3 DNA sequence: TGTGCCAGCTCACTAAAGAGGGAAGGGCTAACCGTGAGAAACACCATATATTTT.

The chain links TRBV5-1 to TRBJ2-1, with TRBD2 matching over 12 bases. In germline, CDR1 is SGHRS, CDR2 YFSETQ. The CDR3 has 16 residues. With V trimmed by 4 bases and J by 4 bases, 6 bases remained unmatched. The CDR3 bases are TGCGCCAGCAGCCCTAACCTAGCGGGAGGGTACAATGAGCAGTTCTTC. Its protein product is CASSPNLAGGYNEQFF.

V usage is TRBV11-2 and J usage is TRBJ1-1; D is possibly TRBD1 (6 bases). V was clipped by 5 bases and J by 5 bases, with 18 bases between them. Germline V gene lookup returns CDR1 SGHAT and CDR2 FQNNGV. The CDR3 is 15 residues long. The CDR3 sequence: CASSRLQQGGTEAFF. CDR3 bases: TGTGCCAGCAGCCGGCTGCAACAGGGTGGGACTGAAGCTTTCTTT.

This chain links TRBV4-1 with TRBJ2-7, with TRBD2 matching 11 bases. This CDR3 comprises 15 residues. Germline values: CDR1 MGHRA, CDR2 YSYEKL. The ends lost 1 base at V and 1 base at J; junction bases unmatched: 0. CDR3 region: CASSQVAGGSYEQYF. The CDR3 nucleotides are TGCGCCAGCAGCCAAGTAGCGGGAGGGTCCTACGAGCAGTACTTC.

J is TRBJ2-5 and V is TRBV7-2, with TRBD2 matching over 8 bases. The germline V gene encodes CDR1 SGHTA and CDR2 FQGNSA. V lost 3 bases to trimming and J lost 11 bases; unmatched junction nucleotides: 11. The CDR3 spans 14 residues. This CDR3 is CASSFFGRAIEQYF. CDR3 nucleotides: TGTGCCAGCAGCTTCTTCGGGAGGGCCATTGAGCAGTACTTC.

The chain has TRBV5-1 and TRBJ1-4; TRBD1 matches 9 bases. Trimming at V came to 4 bases and at J to 7 bases, leaving 8 bases not matched to a gene. CDR3 length equals 15 residues. The V gene's germline CDR1 is SGHRS and CDR2 YFSETQ. The CDR3 here is CASSTRQGVGEKLFF. The CDR3 DNA is TGCGCCAGCAGCACCCGACAGGGGGTAGGTGAAAAACTGTTTTTT.

This clone was observed a handful of times. This rearrangement joins TRBV28 to TRBJ1-5; D gene unclear. Germline CDR1 reads MDHEN; CDR2 reads SYDVKM. Deletions cut 6 bases from V and 5 bases from J, with 23 bases between. The CDR3 spans 17 residues. CDR3 loop: CASSIFGVEGWDQPQHF. The CDR3, as DNA: TGTGCCAGCAGCATATTCGGGGTCGAGGGTTGGGATCAGCCCCAGCATTTT.

This sequence joins TRBV6-5 and TRBJ2-4; D is perhaps TRBD1 (5 bases). Trimming took off 1 base at V and 12 bases at J, with 13 bases between the two ends. Germline V gene sequence: CDR1 MNHEY, CDR2 SVGAGI. This CDR3 is 13 amino acids long. The CDR3: CASSYWVGDSQYF. The DNA of the CDR3 is TGTGCCAGCAGTTACTGGGTGGGTGACAGTCAGTACTTC.

This chain links TRBV5-1 with TRBJ2-3; TRBD2 is a possible D gene (6 bases). Deletions cut 5 bases from V and 0 bases from J, with 16 bases between. Germline CDR1 is SGHRS and CDR2 is YFSETQ. There are 16 residues in the CDR3. DNA of the CDR3: TGCGCCAGCAGGGGCGGGGCGGCCTCTAGCACAGATACGCAGTATTTT. This gives the protein CASRGGAASSTDTQYF.

The chain joins TRBV7-8 to TRBJ2-1; TRBD2 agrees at 10 bases. V was clipped by 2 bases and J by 7 bases; unmatched bases: 8. CDR1 is SGHVS and CDR2 is FQNEAQ in the germline V gene. The CDR3 contains 16 residues. CDR3 protein: CASSLRALAGVNEQFF. As DNA, the CDR3 is TGTGCCAGCAGCTTAAGGGCCCTAGCGGGAGTGAATGAGCAGTTCTTC. The complete variable domain, with remaining parts taken from reference TRBV7-8 and TRBJ2-1, reads GAGVSQSPRYKVAKRGQDVALRCDPISGHVSLFWYQQALGQGPEFLTYFQNEAQLDKSGLPSDRFFAERPEGSVSTLKIQRTQQEDSAVYLCASSLRALAGVNEQFFGPGTRLTVL.

The chain joins TRBV10-1 to TRBJ2-3, with 9 bases that match TRBD1. With 0 bases clipped from V and 6 bases from J, the junction kept 10 bases outside the gene matches. The CDR3 totals 17 residues. Germline CDR1 is WNHNN and CDR2 is SYGVQD (reference sequence). This chain's CDR3 is CASSESTGGYPRDTQYF. CDR3 nucleotide sequence: TGCGCCAGCAGTGAGTCAACAGGGGGCTACCCGCGGGATACGCAGTATTTT.

Concerning this clone: One end of the junction fails to match germline, which may point to a read error. This rearrangement joins TRBV19 to TRBJ2-6; D is possibly TRBD1 (5 bases). Germline V CDR1 and CDR2: LNHDA, SQIVND (reference sequence). The CDR3 consists of 13 residues. The CDR3 DNA reads TGTGCCAGCGGGCTCTCTGGGGCCAACGGCCTGACTTTC. It is translated as CASGLSGANGLTF.

CDR3 sequence: CASSSLVEARRTGELFF. CDR3 in DNA: TGTGCCAGTAGTTCCCTCGTAGAGGCCCGGCGGACCGGGGAGCTGTTTTTT. The rearrangement joins TRBV19 to TRBJ2-2; no definite D call. CDR3 size: 17 residues. Deletions cut 5 bases from V and 5 bases from J, with 21 bases between. Germline CDR1 reads LNHDA; CDR2 reads SQIVND (reference sequence).

This rearrangement joins TRBV27 to TRBJ1-1; 7 positions match TRBD1. The germline V gene encodes CDR1 MNHEY and CDR2 SMNVEV (reference sequence). The CDR3 consists of 14 residues. V trimming: 5 bases; J trimming: 4 bases; junction bases outside the gene matches: 7. CDR3 DNA: TGTGCCAGCAGTCTCAGCAACAGGGGCACTGAAGCTTTCTTT. As protein: CASSLSNRGTEAFF.

CDR3 DNA: TGTGCCAGCAGCTTAAGCCAGGGGAGCGCCGGCTACACCTTC. This gives the protein CASSLSQGSAGYTF. V gene TRBV7-9 combines with J gene TRBJ1-2, with D perhaps matching TRBD1 (6 bases). The germline V gene encodes CDR1 SEHNR and CDR2 FQNEAQ (reference sequence). The V gene lost 2 bases and the J gene lost 8 bases, with 15 bases spanning the gap. This CDR3 is built from 14 residues.

The rearrangement joins TRBV14 to TRBJ1-1; D is uncertain. V was trimmed by 1 base and J by 4 bases, leaving 13 bases between them. Germline loops: CDR1 SGHDN, CDR2 FVKESK. This CDR3 has 15 residues. The CDR3 bases are TGTGCCAGCAGCCAAGTACCCAGGTTTGGCACTGAAGCTTTCTTT. Translated: CASSQVPRFGTEAFF.

CDR3 in amino acids: CASEIPVRGAFF. The DNA for the CDR3 is TGTGCCAGTGAAATTCCAGTTCGCGGAGCTTTCTTT. The rearrangement links TRBV19 to TRBJ1-1; D not certain. The V end lost 8 bases, the J end lost 10 bases, and 17 bases lay between the germline ends. CDR1 LNHDA and CDR2 SQIVND come from the germline V gene (reference sequence). CDR3 size: 12 residues.

The CDR3 loop reads CASSLVGTSGSYEQYF. The DNA of the CDR3 is TGCGCCAGCAGCTTGGTCGGGACTAGCGGCTCCTACGAGCAGTACTTC. V is TRBV5-1 and J is TRBJ2-7; TRBD2 aligns across 11 bases. The CDR3 extends over 16 amino acids. Losses at the gene ends were 0 bases for V and 0 bases for J; bases not matched to a gene: 2. In germline, CDR1 is SGHRS, CDR2 YFSETQ.